This TCR beta chain derives from a study of blood T cells in healthy people across ages. Combining a sample-barcoded 5' primer with a J-beta primer mix, a second PCR ran for 7 to 11 cycles. Each CDR3 protein gets one entry after TCRdb re-called the 5' RACE reads with MiXCR. The sample holds about 1.6 million distinct CDR3 sequences; 30% to 35% are singletons and the top ten take 11%. V lost 2 bases and J lost 7; bases outside the gene matches: 7. Germline CDR1 PRHDT, CDR2 FYEKMQ (reference sequence). CDR3 size: 15 residues. V is TRBV13 and J is TRBJ2-1; 8 bases are shared with TRBD2. The receptor comes from a woman between 25 and 40 years old in good health. The sample comprised blood. The CDR3 DNA reads as TGTGCCAGCAGCTTACTGGCGGGGGGTACAAATGAGCAGTTCTTC. It encodes CASSLLAGGTNEQFF. Supplemented by reference TRBV13 and TRBJ2-1, the full variable domain reads AAGVIQSPRHLIKEKRETATLKCYPIPRHDTVYWYQQGPGQDPQFLISFYEKMQSDKGSIPDRFSAQQFSDYHSELNMSSLELGDSALYFCASSLLAGGTNEQFFGPGTRLTVL.